One sample yielded the 25 T cell receptor beta chains listed below, sequenced in a study of T cell responses to AZD1222 COVID-19 vaccine. Clones were sequenced by immunoSEQ multiplex PCR, and TCRdb holds only the in-frame ones, with some missing. This table has about 110,000 clones, 90% appearing once. Material: peripheral blood, obtained 28 days after the second AZD1222 dose. Receptors originate from an adult who received the AZD1222 COVID-19 vaccine.

The chain uses TRBV4-3 and TRBJ2-7, with a weak D call TRBD2 (6 bases). Germline V gene data show CDR1 as LGHNA and CDR2 as YSLEER. The V end was cut by 1 base, the J end by 3 bases, with 13 bases between. The CDR3 is 15 amino acids. The CDR3 nucleotides read TGCGCCAGCAGCCAAGGCCTAACTAGCCGCTACGAGCAGTACTTC. This gives the protein CASSQGLTSRYEQYF.

The chain is built from TRBV7-2 and TRBJ2-1, with 8 bases aligning to TRBD2. The J segment lost 9 bases and the V segment lost 5 bases, leaving 9 bases of the junction unmatched. The CDR3 is 14 amino acids. Germline loops: CDR1 SGHTA, CDR2 FQGNSA. CDR3 residues: CASSAPTSDPEQFF. CDR3 bases: TGTGCCAGCAGCGCGCCGACTAGCGACCCTGAGCAGTTCTTC. Filled out from reference TRBV7-2 and TRBJ2-1, the complete variable domain reads GAGVSQSPSNKVTEKGKDVELRCDPISGHTALYWYRQSLGQGLEFLIYFQGNSAPDKSGLPSDRFSAERTGGSVSTLTIQRTQQEDSAVYLCASSAPTSDPEQFFGPGTRLTVL.

This clone has a handful of counts. The chain links TRBV6-4 to TRBJ2-1; 9 bases fit TRBD2. V lost 2 bases and J lost 7; bases outside the gene matches: 6. This CDR3 is 15 amino acids long. Germline V gives CDR1 MRHNA, CDR2 SNTAGT. The CDR3 coding sequence is TGTGCCAGCAGTGACGGGCGGGGGGGCCCTAATGAGCAGTTCTTC. It encodes CASSDGRGGPNEQFF.

This rearrangement joins TRBV18 to TRBJ2-3; D call uncertain. CDR3 length: 16 amino acids. The V gene lost 3 bases and the J gene lost 0 bases, with 13 bases spanning the gap. Germline V gene lookup returns CDR1 KGHSH and CDR2 LQKENI. CDR3 sequence: CASSPRLGTSTDTQYF. The CDR3 bases are TGTGCCAGCTCACCCCGGTTGGGTACTAGCACAGATACGCAGTATTTT.

The chain links TRBV5-6 to TRBJ1-2; 7 bases are a match to TRBD1. The CDR3 sequence is 14 residues long. The trim removed 4 bases at V and 8 bases at J, leaving 11 bases unmatched. CDR1 and CDR2 (germline): SGHDT, YYEEEE. CDR3: CASSGTERLEGYTF. In DNA form, the CDR3 reads TGTGCCAGCAGCGGGACAGAGCGCTTGGAGGGCTACACCTTC. The full variable domain, its missing parts supplied by reference TRBV5-6 and TRBJ1-2, is DAGVTQSPTHLIKTRGQQVTLRCSPKSGHDTVSWYQQALGQGPQFIFQYYEEEERQRGNFPDRFSGHQFPNYSSELNVNALLLGDSALYLCASSGTERLEGYTFGSGTRLTVV.

The J gene is TRBJ1-4, the V gene TRBV5-1; D unclear. The CDR3 is made up of 12 amino acids. V gave up 0 bases and J gave up 8 bases, with 5 bases separating them. Per germline, CDR1 SGHRS and CDR2 YFSETQ. CDR3 loop: CASSLEAEKLFF. DNA for the CDR3: TGCGCCAGCAGCTTGGAGGCGGAAAAACTGTTTTTT.

This clone was counted only a few times. The rearrangement joins TRBV5-4 to TRBJ2-7, with a weak D call TRBD2 (5 bases). V lost 0 bases and J 2 bases, leaving 9 bases between the germline ends. The CDR3 is 14 residues long. The V gene's germline CDR1 is SGHNT and CDR2 YYREEE (reference sequence). CDR3 coding DNA: TGTGCCAGCAGCTTGGAGAGAGGGACCTACGAGCAGTACTTC. Its translation is CASSLERGTYEQYF.

The V call is TRBV30, the J call TRBJ1-6; 7 bases line up with TRBD1. This CDR3 comprises 15 residues. CDR1 and CDR2 (germline): GTSNPN, SVGIG (reference sequence). Unmatched junction bases numbered 10, after V lost 2 bases and J lost 9 bases. The CDR3: CAWSKGGPLGSPLHF. In nucleotides, the CDR3 is TGTGCCTGGAGTAAAGGGGGCCCATTAGGTTCACCCCTCCACTTT.

V is TRBV18 and J is TRBJ2-7; 8 bases are a match to TRBD1. The CDR3 runs 15 residues. The V and J ends lost 3 bases and 3 bases, in that order; junction bases with no gene match: 7. The germline V gene has CDR1 KGHSH and CDR2 LQKENI. The CDR3 coding sequence is TGTGCCAGCTCACCTCAAGGGACAGGAAGCTACGAGCAGTACTTC. Protein sequence: CASSPQGTGSYEQYF.

The chain has TRBV7-9 and TRBJ2-4; D call uncertain. V lost 5 bases, J lost 0 bases, and 8 bases lay in between. Per germline, CDR1 SEHNR and CDR2 FQNEAQ (reference sequence). The CDR3 covers 14 residues. The chain's CDR3 is CASSLEVAKNIQYF. The DNA for the CDR3 is TGTGCCAGCAGCCTTGAGGTAGCCAAAAACATTCAGTACTTC.

The chain recombines TRBV5-1 with TRBJ1-2, with 12 bases lining up with TRBD1. CDR1 and CDR2 (germline): SGHRS, YFSETQ. The trim removed 4 bases at V and 6 bases at J, leaving 13 bases unmatched. This CDR3 spans 17 amino acids. The CDR3 DNA reads as TGCGCCAGCAGCCCCGCCGGGGGACAGGGGGCAAACGATGGCTACACCTTC. Its translation: CASSPAGGQGANDGYTF. Drawing the rest from reference TRBV5-1 and TRBJ1-2, the complete variable domain is KAGVTQTPRYLIKTRGQQVTLSCSPISGHRSVSWYQQTPGQGLQFLFEYFSETQRNKGNFPGRFSGRQFSNSRSEMNVSTLELGDSALYLCASSPAGGQGANDGYTFGSGTRLTVV.

This clone was observed a single time. The V and J genes are TRBV5-5 and TRBJ2-5; D is uncertain. Trimming left V 4 bases short and J 5 bases short, with 27 bases between. Germline values: CDR1 SGHKS, CDR2 YYEKEE (reference sequence). The CDR3 length is 18 residues. The CDR3: CASSQSSDPDSPTETQYF. In DNA form, the CDR3 reads TGTGCCAGCAGCCAATCCTCAGATCCAGACTCCCCCACCGAGACCCAGTACTTC.

This sequence joins TRBV3-1 (or the pseudogene TRBV3-2) and TRBJ1-1, with unresolved D. Per the germline V gene, CDR1 is LGHDT and CDR2 is YNNKEL (reference sequence). This CDR3 is built from 15 residues. The V end was cut by 4 bases, the J end by 5 bases, with 17 bases between. The CDR3 loop is CASSLYSTRRTEAFF. The CDR3 coding sequence is TGTGCCAGCAGCCTTTACTCCACCAGGCGGACTGAAGCTTTCTTT.

The chain combines TRBV7-9 with TRBJ2-3; no reliable D call. CDR3 length: 14 residues. V was clipped by 4 bases and J by 4 bases, with 12 bases between them. Germline V gene lookup returns CDR1 SEHNR and CDR2 FQNEAQ (reference sequence). The chain's CDR3 is CASSSSGGADTQYF. The CDR3, as DNA: TGTGCCAGCAGCTCATCGGGTGGCGCAGATACGCAGTATTTT.

The rearrangement links TRBV10-3 to TRBJ2-1; unclear D gene. This CDR3 comprises 15 residues. The germline CDR1 and CDR2 sequences are ENHRY and SYGVKD. The V end lost 2 bases, the J end lost 6 bases, and 14 bases lay between the germline ends. The CDR3 sequence is CAISEGLNSFNEQFF. For the CDR3, the DNA is TGTGCCATCAGTGAGGGCTTAAATTCGTTCAATGAGCAGTTCTTC.

The genes are TRBV3-1 (or the pseudogene TRBV3-2) and TRBJ2-6; the D is unclear. Germline assignment: CDR1 LGHDT and CDR2 YNNKEL (reference sequence). The CDR3 length is 17 residues. The V and J ends lost 1 base and 0 bases respectively, with 10 bases between them. CDR3 sequence: CASSQGAVHSGANVLTF. The CDR3 nucleotides are TGTGCCAGCAGCCAAGGTGCAGTCCACTCTGGGGCCAACGTCCTGACTTTC.

In this sample, this clone turned up once. The J gene is TRBJ1-2, the V gene TRBV11-2, with D possibly TRBD1 on 5 matching bases. There are 14 residues in the CDR3. The germline V gene encodes CDR1 SGHAT and CDR2 FQNNGV. V was trimmed by 6 bases and J by 10 bases, leaving 21 bases between them. The CDR3 coding sequence is TGTGCCAGCAGTGAGCGGGGCCTACCGTTCTCCTACACCTTC. Translation: CASSERGLPFSYTF.

The V and J genes are TRBV12-5 and TRBJ1-1, with D uncertain. V lost 1 base and J 2 bases, leaving 11 bases between the germline ends. CDR3 length: 15 residues. CDR1 LGHNT and CDR2 FRNRAP come from the germline V gene. For the CDR3, the DNA is TGTGCTAGTGGTTTGGGCCCTGAGGGAAACACTGAAGCTTTCTTT. It codes for CASGLGPEGNTEAFF.

The chain carries TRBV7-9 and TRBJ1-5; tentative D call: TRBD1 (6 bases). The CDR3 contains 13 residues. The V and J ends lost 5 bases and 6 bases respectively, with 11 bases between them. CDR1 and CDR2 from the germline V gene are SEHNR and FQNEAQ (reference sequence). The chain's CDR3 is CASSREGGQPQHF. The DNA of the CDR3 is TGTGCCAGCAGCCGAGAGGGGGGTCAGCCCCAGCATTTT.

V and J are TRBV2 and TRBJ1-1; a possible D gene is TRBD1 (5 bases). CDR1 SNHLY and CDR2 FYNNEI come from the germline V gene. This CDR3 has 17 amino acids. V lost 8 bases, J lost 1 base, and 23 bases lay in between. The CDR3 loop reads CASPPGQGPRWNTEAFF. The CDR3 DNA reads as TGTGCCAGCCCCCCCGGACAAGGCCCAAGGTGGAACACTGAAGCTTTCTTT.

This clone is a singleton in its sample. This chain connects TRBV7-3 to TRBJ2-3; TRBD2 is a possible D gene (6 bases). V dropped 1 base and J dropped 2 bases, with 13 bases sitting between them. The germline V gene encodes CDR1 SGHTA and CDR2 FQGTGA. The CDR3 length is 16 residues. The CDR3 DNA sequence: TGTGCCAGCAGCTTAATTTCTGGGCGGGACACAGATACGCAGTATTTT. This gives the protein CASSLISGRDTDTQYF.

The chain links TRBV7-2 to TRBJ2-3; weak D call: TRBD1 (6 bases). The CDR3 totals 16 residues. The germline V and J ends were trimmed by 4 bases and 3 bases, with 17 bases remaining between them. The germline gives CDR1 SGHTA, CDR2 FQGNSA. Here the CDR3 DNA reads TGTGCCAGCAGCTCACAGGGTCGATTAAAGACAGATACGCAGTATTTT. Its protein is CASSSQGRLKTDTQYF.

This CDR3 is CASSNQGYEQYF. CDR3 sequence (DNA): TGTGCCAGCAGTAACCAGGGTTACGAGCAGTACTTC. The V call is TRBV6-2 or TRBV6-3, the J call TRBJ2-7; D is perhaps TRBD1 (5 bases). Germline V gene data show CDR1 as MNHEY and CDR2 as SVGEGT. Trimming shortened V by 5 bases and J by 4 bases, and 9 bases separated the two germline ends. The CDR3 is 12 residues long.

The V call is TRBV25-1, the J call TRBJ2-2; the D is unclear. V lost 1 base and J 7 bases, leaving 7 bases between the germline ends. Germline loops: CDR1 MGHDK, CDR2 SYGVNS. The CDR3 loop spans 13 amino acids. The DNA of the CDR3 is TGTGCCAGCAGTGAATCTTGGGTCGGGGAGCTGTTTTTT. Translation gives CASSESWVGELFF.

This clone came up once. The CDR3 region is CASSMDRDRMDTQYF. The CDR3 DNA reads as TGTGCCAGTAGTATGGACAGGGACCGCATGGATACGCAGTATTTT. The V and J genes are TRBV19 and TRBJ2-3, with 8 nucleotides matching TRBD1. CDR1 is LNHDA, CDR2 SQIVND, per germline (reference sequence). Germline trimming cut 3 bases from V and 6 bases from J; bases unmatched to any gene: 8. The CDR3 sequence is 15 residues long.